Listed below are T cell receptor beta chains from one sample, sequenced in a study of T cell changes during pregnancy in multiple sclerosis. Measured with immunoSEQ multiplex PCR; TCRdb has only the in-frame clones, and not every one. Among 85,000 to 90,000 clones, nearly 95% were seen once, and the ten largest hold approximately 1.6%. The sequencing here drew on peripheral blood, taken after pregnancy. The receptors here all came from a female donor in good health, enrolled as a control in a pregnancy study. Each CDR3 is given without its conserved first and last residue.

cdr3_length j_call v_call cdr3_aa
13 TRBJ1-2 TRBV9 ASSVLPGQGRGYT
13 TRBJ2-7 TRBV7-9 ASSLAPAGSYEQY
12 TRBJ1-4 TRBV2 ASIKTGGNEKLF
13 TRBJ2-1 TRBV2 ASSEAPSGSSEQF
13 TRBJ2-7 TRBV2 ASSVGSGGSYEQY
11 TRBJ2-1 TRBV28 ASGSSSYNEQF
13 TRBJ2-1 TRBV9 ASSPRVQGVNEQF
11 TRBJ2-5 TRBV5-1 ASSGQGQETQY
13 TRBJ2-7 TRBV7-2 ASSLRTANTYEQY
11 TRBJ2-7 TRBV28 ASSWTEDYEQY
11 TRBJ2-7 TRBV6-6 AGSATGIYEQY
14 TRBJ1-5 TRBV4-1 ASSQVPGVNNQPQH
11 TRBJ2-2 TRBV5-1 ASSSQGFGELF
13 TRBJ2-2 TRBV6-4 ASSVEGAGTGELF
10 TRBJ2-5 TRBV29-1 SVGTGGETQY